Listed below are T cell receptor beta chains from one sample, sequenced in a study of tumor and adjacent non-tumor tissue in lung cancer. TCRdb analysed the multiplex PCR reads with MiXCR anew, one entry per CDR3 protein. The table shows some 200,000 distinct CDR3 sequences, with over 55% occurring only once. The sample was lung tumor tissue. These receptors were obtained from a man in his 60s with non-small cell lung cancer. The CDR3 runs from the conserved cysteine through the conserved F or W. Each record gives: clone size, V gene, D gene, J gene, CDR3 protein, CDR3 DNA. D genes are given only for firm matches. Not all rows give a size; the values are once, few, many and, for expanded clones, a class.

>many|TRBV11-1|-|TRBJ2-2
CASSLATGTGELFF
TGTGCCAGCAGCTTAGCCACAGGGACCGGGGAGCTGTTTTTT
>-|TRBV30|-|TRBJ1-2
CAWSAGTHYGYTF
TGTGCCTGGAGTGCCGGGACTCACTATGGCTACACCTTC
>-|TRBV19|-|TRBJ1-2
CASSILGHRVVFGYTF
TGTGCCAGTAGTATTTTGGGGCACAGGGTTGTTTTTGGCTACACCTTC
>-|TRBV6-5|-|TRBJ1-1
CTSSYSRQHTEAFF
TGTACCAGCAGTTACTCCCGACAGCACACTGAAGCTTTCTTT
>-|TRBV11-3|-|TRBJ2-7
CTSSFDGTYEQYF
TGTACCAGCAGCTTCGACGGGACATACGAGCAGTACTTC
>many|TRBV4-2|-|TRBJ1-1
CASSSHIGQGNTEAFF
TGTGCCAGCAGCTCACACATAGGGCAGGGCAACACTGAAGCTTTCTTT
>-|TRBV10-2|-|TRBJ2-7
CASSGPLPSPEQYF
TGCGCCAGCAGTGGGCCCCTACCTAGTCCCGAGCAGTACTTC
>-|TRBV30|-|TRBJ1-5
CACSSGNNQPQHF
TGTGCCTGTTCATCCGGGAACAATCAGCCCCAGCATTTT
>medium-sized|TRBV11-3|TRBD2|TRBJ2-6
CASSSSGLSGANVLTF
TGTGCCAGCAGCTCTAGCGGGCTATCTGGGGCCAACGTCCTGACTTTC
>-|TRBV28|-|TRBJ1-1
CVSSYMNTEAFF
TGTGTCAGCAGCTATATGAACACTGAAGCTTTCTTT
>-|TRBV30|-|TRBJ2-1
CAWSLSVIEQFF
TGTGCCTGGAGTTTATCTGTCATTGAGCAGTTCTTC
>-|TRBV11-1|-|TRBJ2-5
CVSRFTPSGETQYF
TGTGTCAGCAGGTTTACACCGAGTGGAGAGACCCAGTACTTC
>-|TRBV20-1|TRBD1|TRBJ2-3
CTLDRAVSTDTQYF
TGCACTCTAGACAGGGCGGTTAGCACAGATACGCAGTATTTT
>-|TRBV6-1|TRBD2|TRBJ2-3
CATHSDGGLAGFPDTQYF
TGTGCCACCCATTCCGACGGTGGCCTAGCGGGATTCCCAGATACGCAGTATTTT
>once|TRBV5-4|-|TRBJ2-7
CASSLEVASNYEQYF
TGTGCCAGCAGCTTGGAGGTAGCTAGCAACTACGAGCAGTACTTC
>-|TRBV6-1|TRBD2|TRBJ2-3
CASSVTSGGSDTQYF
TGTGCCAGCAGTGTTACTAGCGGGGGGTCAGATACGCAGTATTTT
>-|TRBV11-2|-|TRBJ2-5
CASTQRELETQYF
TGTGCCAGCACGCAGAGGGAGTTAGAGACCCAGTACTTC
>-|TRBV12-3/TRBV12-4|-|TRBJ2-3
CASSFWSRGTDTQYF
TGTGCCAGCAGTTTCTGGTCCCGAGGGACAGATACGCAGTATTTT
>-|TRBV11-3|-|TRBJ2-3
CASSPRVTYTQCF
TGTGCCAGCAGCCCTCGGGTCACGTATACGCAGTGTTTT
>-|TRBV5-1|-|TRBJ2-5
CASSLTPQETQYF
TGCGCCAGCAGCTTGACACCGCAAGAGACCCAGTACTTC
>once|TRBV12-3/TRBV12-4|TRBD2|TRBJ2-5
CASSSRSGSYKETQYF
TGTGCCAGCAGTTCCCGTAGCGGGAGCTACAAAGAGACCCAGTACTTC
>few|TRBV20-1|TRBD2|TRBJ2-2
CSARVRRGGTGELFF
TGCAGTGCTAGAGTGAGGCGCGGGGGCACCGGGGAGCTGTTTTTT
>-|TRBV4-3|TRBD2|TRBJ2-1
CVCSFQVGGRTYNEQFF
TGCGTCTGCAGCTTCCAAGTAGGCGGGAGGACCTACAATGAGCAGTTCTTC
>-|TRBV28|TRBD1|TRBJ1-3
CASSPPGQGVVDTIYF
TGTGCCAGCAGTCCACCAGGACAGGGGGTGGTTGACACCATATATTTT
>-|TRBV4-1|-|TRBJ1-4
CASSQGSGYAAEKLFF
TGCGCCAGCAGCCAAGGCTCAGGGTACGCTGCTGAAAAACTGTTTTTC
>-|TRBV11-2|-|TRBJ2-5
CASSSTVEEIQYF
TGTGCCAGCAGCTCTACAGTGGAAGAGATCCAATACTTC